What follows describes a single T cell receptor (beta chain). V was trimmed by 3 bases and J by 0 bases, leaving 11 bases between them. CDR3 size: 14 residues. Per germline, CDR1 DFQATT and CDR2 SNEGSKA (reference sequence). 5'RACE with constant-segment primers built TCRalpha and TCRbeta cDNA libraries with UMIs. A single record per CDR3 protein comes from TCRdb applying MiXCR to the 5' RACE reads. The sample has roughly 370,000 distinct CDR3 sequences, approximately 15% seen once. These data belong to a study of T-cell memory formation after mild COVID-19. The receptor comes from a man aged 18-30 years who had mild COVID-19 (a few samples of this study predate the infection). Cell type and time point are not known. This chain connects TRBV20-1 to TRBJ1-1; no definite D call. What was sequenced was PBMCs or a T cell subset sorted from them (not recorded which). CDR3 protein: CSARARNMNTEAFF. The DNA for the CDR3 is TGCAGTGCTAGGGCCAGAAACATGAACACTGAAGCTTTCTTT.